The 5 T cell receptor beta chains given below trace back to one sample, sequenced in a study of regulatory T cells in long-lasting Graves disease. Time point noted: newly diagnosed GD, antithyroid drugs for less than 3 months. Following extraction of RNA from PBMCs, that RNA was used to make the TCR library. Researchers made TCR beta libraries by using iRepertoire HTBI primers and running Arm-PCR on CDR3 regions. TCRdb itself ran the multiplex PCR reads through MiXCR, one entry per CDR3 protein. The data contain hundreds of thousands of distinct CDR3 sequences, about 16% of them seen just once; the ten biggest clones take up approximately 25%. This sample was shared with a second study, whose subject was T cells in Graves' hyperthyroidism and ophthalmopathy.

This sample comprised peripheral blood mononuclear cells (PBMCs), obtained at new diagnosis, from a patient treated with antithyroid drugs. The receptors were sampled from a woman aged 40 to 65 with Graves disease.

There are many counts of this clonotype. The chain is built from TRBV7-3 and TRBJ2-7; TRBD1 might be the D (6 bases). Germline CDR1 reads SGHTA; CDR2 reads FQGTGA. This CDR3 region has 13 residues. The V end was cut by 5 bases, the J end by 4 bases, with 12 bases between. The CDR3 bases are TGTGCCAGCAGCCCAGGGGTAGGATACGAGCAGTACTTC. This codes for CASSPGVGYEQYF.

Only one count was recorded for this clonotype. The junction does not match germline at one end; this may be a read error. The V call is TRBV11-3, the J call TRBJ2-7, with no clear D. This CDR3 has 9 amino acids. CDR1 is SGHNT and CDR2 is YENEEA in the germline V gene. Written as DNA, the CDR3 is TGTGCCAGCGGCCACCTCGCGGACTTC. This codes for CASGHLADF. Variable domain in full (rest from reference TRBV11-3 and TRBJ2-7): EAGVVQSPRYKIIEKKQPVAFWCNPISGHNTLYWYLQNLGQGPELLIRYENEEAVDDSQLPKDRFSAERLKGVDSTLKIQPAELGDSAVYLCASGHLADFGPGTRLTVT.

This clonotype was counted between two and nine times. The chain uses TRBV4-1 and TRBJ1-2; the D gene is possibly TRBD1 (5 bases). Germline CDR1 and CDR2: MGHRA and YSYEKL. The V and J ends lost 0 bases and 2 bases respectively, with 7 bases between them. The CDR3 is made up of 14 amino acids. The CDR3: CASSQENRNYGYTF. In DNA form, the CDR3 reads TGCGCCAGCAGCCAAGAAAACAGGAACTATGGCTACACCTTC.

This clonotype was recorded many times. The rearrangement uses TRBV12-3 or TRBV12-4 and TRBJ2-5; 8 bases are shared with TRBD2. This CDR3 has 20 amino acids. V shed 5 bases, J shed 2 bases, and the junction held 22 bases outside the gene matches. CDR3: CASSLIPLILGGGHQETQYF. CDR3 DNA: TGTGCCAGCAGTCTTATCCCCCTCATCTTAGGCGGGGGGCATCAAGAGACCCAGTACTTC.

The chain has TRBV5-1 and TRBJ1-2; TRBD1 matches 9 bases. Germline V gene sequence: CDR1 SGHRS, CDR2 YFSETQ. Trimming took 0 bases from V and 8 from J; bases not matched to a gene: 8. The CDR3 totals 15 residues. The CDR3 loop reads CASSLEPDRGGGYTF. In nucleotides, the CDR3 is TGCGCCAGCAGCTTGGAGCCGGACAGGGGAGGAGGCTACACCTTC. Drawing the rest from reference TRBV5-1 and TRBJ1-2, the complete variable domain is KAGVTQTPRYLIKTRGQQVTLSCSPISGHRSVSWYQQTPGQGLQFLFEYFSETQRNKGNFPGRFSGRQFSNSRSEMNVSTLELGDSALYLCASSLEPDRGGGYTFGSGTRLTVV.